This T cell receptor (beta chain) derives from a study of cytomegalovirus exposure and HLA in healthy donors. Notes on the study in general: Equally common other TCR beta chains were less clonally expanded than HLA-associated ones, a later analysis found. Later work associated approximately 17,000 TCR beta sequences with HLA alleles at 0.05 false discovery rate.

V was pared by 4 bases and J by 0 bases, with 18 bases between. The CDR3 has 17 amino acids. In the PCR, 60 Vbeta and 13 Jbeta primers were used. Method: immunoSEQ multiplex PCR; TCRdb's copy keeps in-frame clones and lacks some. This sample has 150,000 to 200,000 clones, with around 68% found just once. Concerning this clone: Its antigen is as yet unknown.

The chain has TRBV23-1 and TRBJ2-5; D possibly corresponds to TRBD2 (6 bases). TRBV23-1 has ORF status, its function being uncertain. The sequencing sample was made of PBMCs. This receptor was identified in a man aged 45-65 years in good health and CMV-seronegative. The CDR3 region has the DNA TGCGCCAGCAGTCTAAAGCTAGGGACTCCGTACCAAGAGACCCAGTACTTC. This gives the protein CASSLKLGTPYQETQYF.